This TCR beta chain was documented in a study of shared clonotypes between healthy human individuals. TCRdb's copy holds only in-frame clones and misses some; the assay was immunoSEQ multiplex PCR. The sample holds 330,000 or so clones, over 70% seen once. About this clone itself: Antigen: not known.

V lost 0 bases, J lost 2 bases, and 6 bases stayed unmatched. CDR1 is SGHRS and CDR2 is YFSETQ in the germline V gene. This CDR3 region has 17 residues. Overall study findings and caveats: Across a few donors, naive CD4 shared roughly 5.1%, naive CD8 more than 3%, memory CD4 roughly 2.3%, memory CD8 0.4% to 0.5%. Since donors were few, the genetic and exposure-history diversity represented was limited.

This chain connects TRBV5-1 to TRBJ2-1; 9 nucleotides line up with TRBD1. The sequence derives from a man aged 25 to 45 in good health. Sequencing was carried out using memory CD4+ T cells sorted from blood. Described subset: CD45RA-negative fraction. CDR3 coding DNA: TGCGCCAGCAGCTTGGCCATGGGACAGGGAACCTACAATGAGCAGTTCTTC. This codes for CASSLAMGQGTYNEQFF.